This T cell receptor beta chain is from a study of cytomegalovirus exposure and HLA in healthy donors. Study-wide results and limits: Among TCR beta chains, those listed as cytomegalovirus-associated numbered 164. Exclusion as indistinguishable affected some V segments, including TRBV6-2 and TRBV6-3. Within an earlier analysis, most TCR beta V segments proved productive either about 87% or about 30% of the time.

Primers for the PCR totalled 60 Vbeta and 13 Jbeta. Sequencing used immunoSEQ multiplex PCR; TCRdb keeps in-frame clones, though not all of them. The sample consists of under 90,000 clones, around four fifths of them appearing once. A remark on this clone: No antigen is known for it.

This CDR3 has 16 residues. CDR1 is SGHTA, CDR2 FQGNSA, per germline. V was cut by 5 bases and J by 4 bases, with 18 bases left in between. The gene calls are TRBV7-2 and TRBJ1-3; unclear D gene. The sequence came from a man aged 45-65 years in good health and CMV-seropositive. Sequenced sample: PBMCs. CDR3 protein: CASSPNSLQIGNTIYF. Written as DNA, the CDR3 is TGTGCCAGCAGCCCCAACTCCCTACAGATAGGAAACACCATATATTTT.